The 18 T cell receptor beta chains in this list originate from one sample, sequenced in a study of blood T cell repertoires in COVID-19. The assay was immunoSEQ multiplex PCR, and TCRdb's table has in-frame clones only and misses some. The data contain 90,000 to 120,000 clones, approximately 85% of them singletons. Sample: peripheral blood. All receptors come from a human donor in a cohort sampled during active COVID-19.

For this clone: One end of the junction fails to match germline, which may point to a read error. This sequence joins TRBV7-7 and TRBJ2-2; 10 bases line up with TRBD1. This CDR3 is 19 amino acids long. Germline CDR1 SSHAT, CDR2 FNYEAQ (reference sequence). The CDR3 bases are TGTGCTAGCAGCTTAGGCCCCCCGACAGGGGGCGAGAACACCGGGGAGCTGTTTTTT. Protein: CASSLGPPTGGENTGELFF. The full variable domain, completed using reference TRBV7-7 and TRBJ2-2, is GAGVSQSPRYKVTKRGQDVTLRCDPISSHATLYWYQQALGQGPEFLTYFNYEAQPDKSGLPSDRFSAERPEGSISTLTIQRTEQRDSAMYRCASSLGPPTGGENTGELFFGEGSRLTVL.

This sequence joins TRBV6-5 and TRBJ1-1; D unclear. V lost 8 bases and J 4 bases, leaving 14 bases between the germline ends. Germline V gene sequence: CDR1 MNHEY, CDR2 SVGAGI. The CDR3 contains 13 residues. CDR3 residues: CASYRSAGTEAFF. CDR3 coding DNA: TGTGCCAGCTATCGCTCGGCGGGCACTGAAGCTTTCTTT.

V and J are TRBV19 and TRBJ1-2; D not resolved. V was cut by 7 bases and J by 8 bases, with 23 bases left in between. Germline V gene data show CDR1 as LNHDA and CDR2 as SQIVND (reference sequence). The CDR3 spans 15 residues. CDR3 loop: CASITSNEAASGYTF. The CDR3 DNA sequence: TGTGCCAGTATCACTAGTAACGAGGCAGCCTCGGGCTACACCTTC. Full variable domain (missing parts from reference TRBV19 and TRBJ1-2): DGGITQSPKYLFRKEGQNVTLSCEQNLNHDAMYWYRQDPGQGLRLIYYSQIVNDFQKGDIAEGYSVSREKKESFPLTVTSAQKNPTAFYLCASITSNEAASGYTFGSGTRLTVV.

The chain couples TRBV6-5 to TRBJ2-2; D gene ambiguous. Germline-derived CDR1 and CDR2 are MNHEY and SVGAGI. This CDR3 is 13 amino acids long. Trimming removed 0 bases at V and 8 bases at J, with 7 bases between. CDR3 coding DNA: TGTGCCAGCAGTTACTCATGGGCTGGGGAGCTGTTTTTT. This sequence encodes CASSYSWAGELFF.

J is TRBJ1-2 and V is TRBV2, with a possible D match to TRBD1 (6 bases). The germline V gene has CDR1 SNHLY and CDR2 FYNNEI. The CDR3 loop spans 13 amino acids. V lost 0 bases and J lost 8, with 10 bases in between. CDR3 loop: CASSEAPGVGYTF. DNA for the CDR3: TGTGCCAGCAGTGAAGCGCCAGGGGTAGGCTACACCTTC.

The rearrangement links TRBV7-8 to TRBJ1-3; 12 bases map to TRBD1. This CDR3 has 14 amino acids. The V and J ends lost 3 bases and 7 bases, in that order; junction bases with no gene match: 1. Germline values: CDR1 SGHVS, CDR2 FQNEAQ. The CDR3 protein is CASSLGQGANTIYF. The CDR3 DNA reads TGTGCCAGCAGCTTGGGACAGGGGGCGAACACCATATATTTT. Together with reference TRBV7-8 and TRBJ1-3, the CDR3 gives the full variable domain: GAGVSQSPRYKVAKRGQDVALRCDPISGHVSLFWYQQALGQGPEFLTYFQNEAQLDKSGLPSDRFFAERPEGSVSTLKIQRTQQEDSAVYLCASSLGQGANTIYFGEGSWLTVV.

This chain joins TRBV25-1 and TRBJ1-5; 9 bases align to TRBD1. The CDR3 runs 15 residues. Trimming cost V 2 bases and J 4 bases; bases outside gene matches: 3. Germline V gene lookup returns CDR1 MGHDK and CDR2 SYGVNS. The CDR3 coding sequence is TGTGCCAGCAGTGAAGCCGGGACAGGGAATCAGCCCCAGCATTTT. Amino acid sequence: CASSEAGTGNQPQHF.

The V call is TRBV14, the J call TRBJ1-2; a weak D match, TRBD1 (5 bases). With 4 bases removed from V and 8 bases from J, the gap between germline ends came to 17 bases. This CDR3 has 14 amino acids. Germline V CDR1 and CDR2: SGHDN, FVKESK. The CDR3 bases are TGTGCCAGCAGCCCCGGGGGTCCAATAAGAGGCTACACCTTC. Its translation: CASSPGGPIRGYTF.

CDR3 nucleotides: TGTGCCAGCAGCTCCTCTGCGGTACTGGCGGGACCTTACGAGCAGTACTTC. It codes for CASSSSAVLAGPYEQYF. This chain links TRBV11-2 with TRBJ2-7; a possible D gene is TRBD2 (6 bases). CDR1 SGHAT and CDR2 FQNNGV come from the germline V gene. CDR3 length: 17 residues. Trimming shortened V by 4 bases and J by 4 bases, and 23 bases separated the two germline ends.

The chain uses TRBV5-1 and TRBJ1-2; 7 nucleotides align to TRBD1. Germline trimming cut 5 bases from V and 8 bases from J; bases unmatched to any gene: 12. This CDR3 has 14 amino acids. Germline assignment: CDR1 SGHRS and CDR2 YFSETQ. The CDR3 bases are TGCGCCAGCAGAACAGGGGACAACCGGGGGGGCTACACCTTC. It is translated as CASRTGDNRGGYTF.

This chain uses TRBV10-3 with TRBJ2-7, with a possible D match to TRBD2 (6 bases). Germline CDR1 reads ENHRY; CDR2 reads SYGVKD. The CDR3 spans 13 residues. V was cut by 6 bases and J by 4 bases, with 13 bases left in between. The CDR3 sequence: CAIRPPGTYEQYF. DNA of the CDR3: TGTGCCATCAGGCCCCCGGGGACTTACGAGCAGTACTTC.

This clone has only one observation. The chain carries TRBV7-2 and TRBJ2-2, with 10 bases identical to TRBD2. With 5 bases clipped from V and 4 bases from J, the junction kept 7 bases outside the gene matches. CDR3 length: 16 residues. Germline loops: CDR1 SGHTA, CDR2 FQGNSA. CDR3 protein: CASSPRTSGLTGELFF. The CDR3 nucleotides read TGTGCCAGCAGCCCCCGGACTAGCGGTCTCACCGGGGAGCTGTTTTTT.

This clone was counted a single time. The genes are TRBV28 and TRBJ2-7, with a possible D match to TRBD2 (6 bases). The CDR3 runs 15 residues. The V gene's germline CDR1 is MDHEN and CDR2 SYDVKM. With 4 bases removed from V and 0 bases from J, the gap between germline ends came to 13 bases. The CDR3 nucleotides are TGTGCCAGCAGTTCCCGGGGGAAAAGCTCCTACGAGCAGTACTTC. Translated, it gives CASSSRGKSSYEQYF.

The CDR3 is CATSDLYGDGYTF. DNA for the CDR3: TGTGCCACCAGTGATCTGTACGGGGATGGCTACACCTTC. The chain uses TRBV24-1 and TRBJ1-2, with D unclear. Deletions cut 3 bases from V and 6 bases from J, with 10 bases between. This CDR3 comprises 13 residues. In germline, CDR1 is KGHDR, CDR2 SFDVKD.

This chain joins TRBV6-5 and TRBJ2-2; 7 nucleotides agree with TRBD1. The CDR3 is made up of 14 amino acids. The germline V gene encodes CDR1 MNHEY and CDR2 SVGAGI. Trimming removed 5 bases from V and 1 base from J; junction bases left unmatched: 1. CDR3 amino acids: CASSRTGNTGELFF. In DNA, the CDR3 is TGTGCCAGCAGTAGGACAGGGAACACCGGGGAGCTGTTTTTT.

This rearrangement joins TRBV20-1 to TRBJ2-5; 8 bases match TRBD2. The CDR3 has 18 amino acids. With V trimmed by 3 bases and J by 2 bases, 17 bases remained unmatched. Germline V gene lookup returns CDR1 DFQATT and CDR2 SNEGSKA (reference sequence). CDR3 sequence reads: CSASGATGAGELQETQYF. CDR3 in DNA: TGCAGTGCTAGTGGGGCCACCGGAGCGGGAGAACTACAAGAGACCCAGTACTTC.

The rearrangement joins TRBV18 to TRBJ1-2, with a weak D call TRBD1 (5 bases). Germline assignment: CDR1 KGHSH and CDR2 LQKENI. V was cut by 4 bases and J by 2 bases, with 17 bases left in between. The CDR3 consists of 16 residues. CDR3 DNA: TGTGCCAGCTCACTTGTGGTCGCGGGGCGAAACTATGGCTACACCTTC. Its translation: CASSLVVAGRNYGYTF.

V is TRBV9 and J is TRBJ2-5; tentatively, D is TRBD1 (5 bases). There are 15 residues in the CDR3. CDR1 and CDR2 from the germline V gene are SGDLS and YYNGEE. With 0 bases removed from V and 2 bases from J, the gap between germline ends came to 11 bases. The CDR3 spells CASSVGATEQETQYF. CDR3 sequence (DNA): TGTGCCAGCAGCGTAGGGGCGACAGAACAAGAGACCCAGTACTTC. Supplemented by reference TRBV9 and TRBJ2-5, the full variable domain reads DSGVTQTPKHLITATGQRVTLRCSPRSGDLSVYWYQQSLDQGLQFLIQYYNGEERAKGNILERFSAQQFPDLHSELNLSSLELGDSALYFCASSVGATEQETQYFGPGTRLLVL.